A selection of T cell receptor beta chains follows, all from one sample in a study of human T cells and chemical hapten exposure. MiXCR, applied by TCRdb to the RACE reads, yields one record per CDR3 protein. The sample has roughly 200,000 distinct CDR3 sequences, about 22% seen once; the top ten hold 2% to 2.5%. Here the sequenced sample was whole blood, taken in connection with sensitization to the hapten diphenylcyclopropenone (DPC). Receptors were obtained from a woman in her forties with alopecia areata. Some clones in this sample may be carry-over from other donors' samples. Both conserved end residues are part of each CDR3. D genes are given only for firm matches. Size is stated for part of the rows, as once, few or many counts, or as a class when the clone is expanded.

d_gene	v_gene	abundance	j_gene	CDR3nt	CDR3aa
-	TRBV10-3	few	TRBJ1-6	TGTGCCATCAGTGAGTCGGGAGGATCCTATAATTCACCCCTCCACTTT	CAISESGGSYNSPLHF
-	TRBV7-3	-	TRBJ2-1	TGTGCCAGCAGCTTAGTGGGGGGAGAATACAATGAGCAGTTCTTC	CASSLVGGEYNEQFF
-	TRBV15	-	TRBJ1-1	TGTGCCACCAGCAGAGATTGGGGGAACACTGAAGCTTTCTTT	CATSRDWGNTEAFF
-	TRBV19	few	TRBJ1-5	TGTGCCAGTAGTAAGGGTTTCAATCAGCCCCAGCATTTT	CASSKGFNQPQHF
TRBD2	TRBV7-2	many	TRBJ2-7	TGTGCCAGCAGCTCAACTAGCGGGAGGGCCGTAAGCTCCTACGAGCAGTACTTC	CASSSTSGRAVSSYEQYF
-	TRBV11-3	-	TRBJ2-1	TGTGCCAGCAGCTTAGACTCCTCTATGAACAATGAGCAGTTCTTC	CASSLDSSMNNEQFF
-	TRBV6-2/TRBV6-3	-	TRBJ1-5	TGTGCCAGCAGTCGGGCCGGGGCGAGCAATCAGCCCCAGCATTTT	CASSRAGASNQPQHF
TRBD2	TRBV20-1	few	TRBJ2-5	TGCAGTGCTAGAGATATGGCGGGAGGGATGTGGGGAGAGACCCAGTACTTC	CSARDMAGGMWGETQYF
-	TRBV2	-	TRBJ1-5	TGTGCCAGCAGTGACAGGGGCTTGGGTCAGCCCCAGCATTTT	CASSDRGLGQPQHF
-	TRBV9	few	TRBJ2-5	TGTGCCAGCAGCGTCACGTACCAAGAGACCCAGTACTTC	CASSVTYQETQYF
TRBD2	TRBV20-1	-	TRBJ2-7	TGCAGTGCTAGCGGGCTAGCGGGAGTCTCCTACGAGCAGTACTTC	CSASGLAGVSYEQYF
TRBD1	TRBV29-1	few	TRBJ2-3	TGCAGCGCTCACCGGACAGGGGCCACAGATACGCAGTATTTT	CSAHRTGATDTQYF
TRBD2	TRBV29-1	-	TRBJ2-3	TGCAGCGTCCGGAGCGGGAGTAGCACAGATACGCAGTATTTT	CSVRSGSSTDTQYF
-	TRBV11-1	-	TRBJ1-1	TGTGCCAGCAGCTTAGAGCCACGTAGGGACACTGAAGCTTTCTTT	CASSLEPRRDTEAFF
-	TRBV20-1	-	TRBJ1-1	TGCAGTGCTATTCCTACCCCAGGGTTGGTCACTGAAGCTTTCTTT	CSAIPTPGLVTEAFF
-	TRBV9	-	TRBJ1-3	TGTGCCAGCAGCGGGGACGGGCCCGGCATATATTTT	CASSGDGPGIYF
-	TRBV7-2	few	TRBJ2-7	TGTGCCAGCAGCTTAGAAGGGGGTTCGAGCTCCTACGAGCAGTACTTC	CASSLEGGSSSYEQYF
-	TRBV7-2	-	TRBJ2-5	TGTGCCAGCAGCCTGACAGCGTACCAAGAGACCCAGTACTTC	CASSLTAYQETQYF
-	TRBV25-1	few	TRBJ2-5	TGTGCCAGCAGTGAACGGGTGGCGTTGAAGACCCAGTACTTC	CASSERVALKTQYF
-	TRBV5-6	few	TRBJ1-5	TGTGCCAGCAGTTGGAGGGAGAATCAGCCCCAGCATTTT	CASSWRENQPQHF
-	TRBV7-2	-	TRBJ2-1	TGTGCCAGCAGCCTCTCCATTAGTAGGCATGAGCAGTTCTTC	CASSLSISRHEQFF
TRBD2	TRBV7-9	few	TRBJ2-1	TGTGCCAGCAGACCCTACGGACTAGCGGGAGGGTACAATGAGCAGTTCTTC	CASRPYGLAGGYNEQFF
TRBD2	TRBV15	few	TRBJ2-1	TGTGCCACCAGCAGAGCGGGGCGGGGAGGGTACAATGAGCAGTTCTTC	CATSRAGRGGYNEQFF
-	TRBV28	few	TRBJ2-2	TGTGCCAGCAGTTCCCGTGTCACCGGGGAGCTGTTTTTT	CASSSRVTGELFF
-	TRBV7-8	many	TRBJ1-1	TGTGCCAGCAGCTTAGTAGCGGGTACTGAAGCTTTCTTT	CASSLVAGTEAFF
-	TRBV5-6	-	TRBJ2-1	TGTGCCAGCAGCCCTAATGGGGGCATCCAGTTCTTC	CASSPNGGIQFF
-	TRBV28	-	TRBJ1-6	TGTGCCAGCACAGGGGCTCAGCAGTGGTCACCCCTCCACTTT	CASTGAQQWSPLHF
TRBD1	TRBV18	few	TRBJ2-7	TGTGCCAGCTCCGGAGACAGGGGTATGGAGCAGTACTTC	CASSGDRGMEQYF